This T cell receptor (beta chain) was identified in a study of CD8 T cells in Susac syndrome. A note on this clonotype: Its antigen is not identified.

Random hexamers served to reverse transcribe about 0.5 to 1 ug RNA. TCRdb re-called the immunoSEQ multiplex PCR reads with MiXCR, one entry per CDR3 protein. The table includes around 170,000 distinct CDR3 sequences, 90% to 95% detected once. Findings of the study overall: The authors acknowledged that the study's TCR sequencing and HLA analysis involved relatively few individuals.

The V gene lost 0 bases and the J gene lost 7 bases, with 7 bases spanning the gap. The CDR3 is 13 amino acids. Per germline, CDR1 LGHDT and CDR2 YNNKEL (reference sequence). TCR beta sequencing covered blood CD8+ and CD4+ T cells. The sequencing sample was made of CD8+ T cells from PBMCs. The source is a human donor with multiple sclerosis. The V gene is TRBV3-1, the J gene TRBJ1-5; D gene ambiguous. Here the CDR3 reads CASSQDPWQPQHF. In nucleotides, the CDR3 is TGTGCCAGCAGCCAAGACCCGTGGCAGCCCCAGCATTTT.